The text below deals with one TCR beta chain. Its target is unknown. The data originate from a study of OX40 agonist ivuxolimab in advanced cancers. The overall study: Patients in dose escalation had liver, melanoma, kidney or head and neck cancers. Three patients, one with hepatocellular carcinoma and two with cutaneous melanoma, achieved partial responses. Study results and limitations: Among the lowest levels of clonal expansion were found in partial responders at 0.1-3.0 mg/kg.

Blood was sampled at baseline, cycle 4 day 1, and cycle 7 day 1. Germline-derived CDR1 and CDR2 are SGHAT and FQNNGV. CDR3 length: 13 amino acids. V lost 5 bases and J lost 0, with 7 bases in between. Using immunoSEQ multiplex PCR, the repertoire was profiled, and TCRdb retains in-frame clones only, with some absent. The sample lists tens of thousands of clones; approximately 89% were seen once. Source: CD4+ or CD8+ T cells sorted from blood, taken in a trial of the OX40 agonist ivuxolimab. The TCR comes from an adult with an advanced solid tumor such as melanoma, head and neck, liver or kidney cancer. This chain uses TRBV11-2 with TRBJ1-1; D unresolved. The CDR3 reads CASSRGVNTEAFF. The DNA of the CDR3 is TGTGCCAGCAGCCGTGGGGTGAACACTGAAGCTTTCTTT.